The next 31 T cell receptor beta chains were all read from a single sample in a study of cytomegalovirus exposure and HLA in healthy donors. It was with 60 Vbeta and 13 Jbeta primers that the PCR ran. TCRdb's copy holds only in-frame clones and misses some; the assay was immunoSEQ multiplex PCR. The profile shows about 110,000 clones, under 85% of them singletons. Sequencing input: PBMCs. The receptor source for this set is a woman in her 50s in good health and CMV-seropositive.

This chain links TRBV5-6 with TRBJ2-7; 8 nucleotides align to TRBD2. The V gene's germline CDR1 is SGHDT and CDR2 YYEEEE. The CDR3 runs to 15 residues. V gave up 4 bases and J gave up 0 bases; unmatched junction bases: 6. The CDR3 is CASSLSGTYSYEQYF. For the CDR3, the DNA is TGTGCCAGCAGCCTTAGCGGGACCTACTCCTACGAGCAGTACTTC.

The gene calls are TRBV5-1 and TRBJ2-3, with 12 bases aligning to TRBD2. With 5 bases clipped from V and 2 bases from J, the junction kept 6 bases outside the gene matches. From germline, CDR1 is SGHRS and CDR2 YFSETQ. This CDR3 region has 16 residues. CDR3 coding DNA: TGCGCCAGCAGTCCGGGACTAGCGGGTCCCACAGATACGCAGTATTTT. Translation gives CASSPGLAGPTDTQYF. The whole variable domain, remainder taken from reference TRBV5-1 and TRBJ2-3, is KAGVTQTPRYLIKTRGQQVTLSCSPISGHRSVSWYQQTPGQGLQFLFEYFSETQRNKGNFPGRFSGRQFSNSRSEMNVSTLELGDSALYLCASSPGLAGPTDTQYFGPGTRLTVL.

V is TRBV5-4 and J is TRBJ2-5; D is possibly TRBD2 (6 bases). This CDR3 has 15 amino acids. Trimming took 4 bases from V and 2 from J, leaving 15 bases between them. CDR1 is SGHNT and CDR2 is YYREEE in the germline V gene (reference sequence). CDR3 loop: CASSPLAGKQETQYF. In nucleotides, the CDR3 is TGTGCCAGCAGCCCCTTGGCGGGAAAGCAAGAGACCCAGTACTTC.

This clone was observed a few times. J is TRBJ1-5 and V is TRBV2; 9 positions match TRBD1. Germline V gene lookup returns CDR1 SNHLY and CDR2 FYNNEI. After removal of 6 bases from V and 0 bases from J, the junction contained 12 bases not matched to a gene. The CDR3 extends over 18 amino acids. Written as DNA, the CDR3 is TGTGCCAGCAGCCCGGGAGGGGGGACAGGGATTAGCAATCAGCCCCAGCATTTT. It specifies CASSPGGGTGISNQPQHF. Together with reference TRBV2 and TRBJ1-5, the CDR3 gives the full variable domain: EPEVTQTPSHQVTQMGQEVILRCVPISNHLYFYWYRQILGQKVEFLVSFYNNEISEKSEIFDDQFSVERPDGSNFTLKIRSTKLEDSAMYFCASSPGGGTGISNQPQHFGDGTRLSIL.

Comment on this clone: Sequence at one end of the junction differs from germline and may be a read error. The rearrangement links TRBV5-8 to TRBJ1-6; possibly TRBD1 for D (5 bases). The CDR3 runs to 15 residues. Germline CDR1 reads SGHTS; CDR2 reads YDEGEE. The CDR3 loop reads CASSLGQGFRSSLHF. The CDR3 DNA is TGTGCCAGCAGCTTGGGGCAGGGATTCCGTTCATCCCTCCACTTT.

The chain combines TRBV7-3 with TRBJ2-1, with 13 bases fitting TRBD2. Per the germline V gene, CDR1 is SGHTA and CDR2 is FQGTGA. The CDR3 runs to 16 residues. J was trimmed by 4 bases and V by 5 bases; bases with no gene match: 5. The CDR3 region is CASSRTSGSAYNEQFF. As DNA, the CDR3 is TGTGCCAGCAGCCGGACTAGCGGGAGTGCTTACAATGAGCAGTTCTTC.

The chain carries TRBV5-5 and TRBJ2-3, with 7 bases matching TRBD1. Unmatched junction bases numbered 7, after V lost 4 bases and J lost 8 bases. Looked up from germline, CDR1 is SGHKS and CDR2 is YYEKEE (reference sequence). This CDR3 has 13 amino acids. The CDR3 DNA reads as TGTGCCAGCAGCGGCACAGGGGAAGGTACGCAGTATTTT. It yields the protein CASSGTGEGTQYF.

The V call is TRBV11-3, the J call TRBJ2-1, with 8 positions matching TRBD2. Trimming at V came to 5 bases and at J to 1 base, leaving 13 bases not matched to a gene. Germline values: CDR1 SGHNT, CDR2 YENEEA. The CDR3 extends over 18 amino acids. CDR3 sequence (DNA): TGTGCCAGCAGCCCGAGGGGTAGCGGGGACGATTCCTACAATGAGCAGTTCTTC. This sequence encodes CASSPRGSGDDSYNEQFF.

V and J are TRBV2 and TRBJ1-1, with a weak D call TRBD1 (6 bases). Trimming shortened V by 6 bases and J by 7 bases, and 15 bases separated the two germline ends. The germline gives CDR1 SNHLY, CDR2 FYNNEI. CDR3 length: 13 amino acids. DNA of the CDR3: TGTGCCAGCAGCCGTCCCGGGACAATTGAAGCTTTCTTT. It codes for CASSRPGTIEAFF.

The V and J genes are TRBV9 and TRBJ2-3; D is possibly TRBD2 (5 bases). Trimming took 4 bases from V and 4 from J, leaving 19 bases between them. Germline V lookup: CDR1 SGDLS, CDR2 YYNGEE. This CDR3 is 16 amino acids long. CDR3 in DNA: TGTGCCAGCAGCCCCCTTAGCGAACGACCGTCAGATACGCAGTATTTT. Its translation: CASSPLSERPSDTQYF.

The V and J genes are TRBV7-6 and TRBJ1-1; D is unresolved. V lost 5 bases and J lost 6, with 13 bases in between. CDR1 is SGHVS, CDR2 FNYEAQ, per germline. The CDR3 spans 13 residues. CDR3 sequence (DNA): TGTGCCAGCAGCCCCTATGTTGAGGCTGAAGCTTTCTTT. The encoded protein is CASSPYVEAEAFF.

The J gene is TRBJ2-7, the V gene TRBV2; D is uncertain. From germline, CDR1 is SNHLY and CDR2 FYNNEI. The CDR3 is made up of 11 amino acids. V was trimmed by 3 bases and J by 7 bases, leaving 7 bases between them. The CDR3 nucleotides are TGTGCCAGCAGTGATCGTCTTGAGCAGTACTTC. Translation gives CASSDRLEQYF. Using reference TRBV2 and TRBJ2-7 for the parts outside the CDR3, the full variable domain is EPEVTQTPSHQVTQMGQEVILRCVPISNHLYFYWYRQILGQKVEFLVSFYNNEISEKSEIFDDQFSVERPDGSNFTLKIRSTKLEDSAMYFCASSDRLEQYFGPGTRLTVT.

This sequence joins TRBV5-6 and TRBJ1-1; TRBD1 aligns across 7 bases. The CDR3 covers 13 residues. Per germline, CDR1 SGHDT and CDR2 YYEEEE. V trimming: 4 bases; J trimming: 1 base; junction bases outside the gene matches: 1. CDR3 region: CASSRTGNTEAFF. CDR3 nucleotide sequence: TGTGCCAGCAGCCGGACAGGGAACACTGAAGCTTTCTTT.

The chain links TRBV5-4 to TRBJ2-3; the match to TRBD1 covers 7 bases. This CDR3 is built from 15 residues. Germline V gene sequence: CDR1 SGHNT, CDR2 YYREEE (reference sequence). The J segment lost 2 bases and the V segment lost 3 bases, leaving 6 bases of the junction unmatched. This chain's CDR3 is CASSSGGTNTDTQYF. DNA of the CDR3: TGTGCCAGCAGCTCAGGGGGAACCAACACAGATACGCAGTATTTT.

The genes are TRBV14 and TRBJ2-2, with D unresolved. V lost 4 bases and J lost 1, with 7 bases in between. The CDR3 totals 14 residues. Per germline, CDR1 SGHDN and CDR2 FVKESK. CDR3 DNA sequence: TGTGCCAGCAGCCCTGAGCGGAACACCGGGGAGCTGTTTTTT. The encoded protein is CASSPERNTGELFF.

This clone showed up just a few times. CDR3 in amino acids: CASSTSPGQGPEKLFF. The CDR3 DNA sequence: TGTGCCAGCAGCACTTCACCGGGACAGGGTCCTGAAAAACTGTTTTTT. The rearrangement uses TRBV6-6 and TRBJ1-4, with 9 bases that match TRBD1. The V segment lost 6 bases and the J segment 7 bases; nucleotides outside the gene matches: 12. The CDR3 runs to 16 residues. Germline loops: CDR1 MNHNY, CDR2 SVGAGI (reference sequence).

This clone was counted only a few times. The chain joins TRBV7-9 to TRBJ1-1; perhaps TRBD1 as D (6 bases). Germline assignment: CDR1 SEHNR and CDR2 FQNEAQ (reference sequence). Deletions cut 5 bases from V and 7 bases from J, with 11 bases between. The CDR3 is 12 residues long. The DNA of the CDR3 is TGTGCCAGCAGCCGCCAGGGGTTTGAAGCTTTCTTT. Protein product: CASSRQGFEAFF.

The chain has TRBV5-4 and TRBJ2-2, with 8 bases lining up with TRBD1. V shed 5 bases and J 2 bases; nucleotides not matched to a gene: 8. This CDR3 spans 16 amino acids. Germline CDR1 SGHNT, CDR2 YYREEE (reference sequence). CDR3 sequence reads: CASSPNAGGNTGELFF. The DNA of the CDR3 is TGTGCCAGCAGTCCCAACGCAGGGGGCAACACCGGGGAGCTGTTTTTT.

This chain connects TRBV7-8 to TRBJ2-3; TRBD2 matches 8 bases. V was pared by 5 bases and J by 0 bases, with 7 bases of the junction left unmatched. Germline CDR1 SGHVS, CDR2 FQNEAQ. The CDR3 consists of 16 residues. CDR3 protein: CASSLSAGGSTDTQYF. The CDR3 DNA is TGTGCCAGCAGCCTGTCGGCGGGGGGTAGCACAGATACGCAGTATTTT.

The genes are TRBV7-2 and TRBJ1-2, with D uncertain. This CDR3 has 13 amino acids. V was trimmed by 5 bases and J by 0 bases, leaving 7 bases between them. Germline V gene sequence: CDR1 SGHTA, CDR2 FQGNSA. The CDR3: CASSPRANYGYTF. In DNA, the CDR3 is TGTGCCAGCAGCCCCCGGGCTAACTATGGCTACACCTTC. Full variable domain (outside the CDR3, taken from reference TRBV7-2 and TRBJ1-2): GAGVSQSPSNKVTEKGKDVELRCDPISGHTALYWYRQSLGQGLEFLIYFQGNSAPDKSGLPSDRFSAERTGGSVSTLTIQRTQQEDSAVYLCASSPRANYGYTFGSGTRLTVV.

This clone has only a few counts. The chain employs TRBV19 and TRBJ2-7, with D possibly matching TRBD1 (6 bases). The CDR3 extends over 14 amino acids. CDR1 LNHDA and CDR2 SQIVND come from the germline V gene (reference sequence). V was cut by 5 bases and J by 0 bases, with 11 bases left in between. The CDR3 coding sequence is TGTGCCAGTAGTGGGACATCGAGCTCCTACGAGCAGTACTTC. The encoded protein is CASSGTSSSYEQYF.

V gene TRBV2 combines with J gene TRBJ1-2, with TRBD1 matching over 8 bases. The CDR3 is made up of 14 amino acids. Germline-derived CDR1 and CDR2 are SNHLY and FYNNEI. Trimming at V came to 6 bases and at J to 1 base, leaving 4 bases not matched to a gene. This CDR3 reads CASRIGQGNYGYTF. CDR3 nucleotides: TGTGCCAGCAGAATAGGACAGGGTAACTATGGCTACACCTTC.

Comment on this clone: One end of the junction varies from germline; a read error may be responsible. The chain has TRBV7-9 and TRBJ2-3; no clear D gene. Germline V gene sequence: CDR1 SEHNR, CDR2 FQNEAQ (reference sequence). The CDR3 loop spans 15 amino acids. The CDR3 region is CSSSQIRGATDTQYF. The DNA for the CDR3 is TGTTCCAGCAGCCAGATTCGCGGAGCCACAGATACGCAGTATTTT.

This chain uses TRBV2 with TRBJ2-7; 7 positions match TRBD2. Germline V gene sequence: CDR1 SNHLY, CDR2 FYNNEI. This CDR3 spans 16 amino acids. V shed 6 bases, J shed 0 bases, and the junction held 11 bases outside the gene matches. CDR3 residues: CASRPPSGPSSYEQYF. CDR3 sequence (DNA): TGTGCCAGCAGACCCCCTAGCGGCCCAAGCTCCTACGAGCAGTACTTC. The variable domain in full, completed from reference TRBV2 and TRBJ2-7, reads EPEVTQTPSHQVTQMGQEVILRCVPISNHLYFYWYRQILGQKVEFLVSFYNNEISEKSEIFDDQFSVERPDGSNFTLKIRSTKLEDSAMYFCASRPPSGPSSYEQYFGPGTRLTVT.

The CDR3 nucleotides are TGTGCCAGCAGCGTTCAACCGGGACTATACTCCGAGCAGTACTTC. It is translated as CASSVQPGLYSEQYF. The chain couples TRBV9 to TRBJ2-7, with 7 positions matching TRBD2. J gave up 6 bases and V 2 bases, and 11 bases lay outside the gene matches. The length of the CDR3 is 15 residues. Germline V gene lookup returns CDR1 SGDLS and CDR2 YYNGEE.

This rearrangement joins TRBV29-1 to TRBJ2-5, with 8 nucleotides matching TRBD1. Trimming took 7 bases from V and 4 from J; bases not matched to a gene: 8. Germline assignment: CDR1 SQVTM and CDR2 ANQGSEA. The length of the CDR3 is 13 residues. This CDR3 reads CSGSDRVGETQYF. The CDR3 nucleotides read TGCAGCGGATCGGACAGGGTTGGAGAGACCCAGTACTTC.

The V and J genes are TRBV7-2 and TRBJ2-5, with D perhaps TRBD2 (5 bases). The CDR3 is 17 residues long. Germline loops: CDR1 SGHTA, CDR2 FQGNSA. Deletions cut 5 bases from V and 2 bases from J, with 21 bases between. The CDR3 is CASSPWATPRRQETQYF. As DNA, the CDR3 is TGTGCCAGCAGCCCATGGGCAACCCCGAGGAGGCAAGAGACCCAGTACTTC.

Only a few counts were recorded for this clone. The chain employs TRBV18 and TRBJ1-2; D is ambiguous. The CDR3 covers 15 residues. Germline CDR1 reads KGHSH; CDR2 reads LQKENI. Trimming took 1 base from V and 3 from J, leaving 12 bases between them. CDR3 DNA: TGTGCCAGCTCACCACGGAGGGAACCCGACTATGGCTACACCTTC. As protein: CASSPRREPDYGYTF.

The chain combines TRBV19 with TRBJ2-5; 9 nucleotides match TRBD1. Germline loops: CDR1 LNHDA, CDR2 SQIVND (reference sequence). The CDR3 totals 14 residues. V lost 5 bases, J lost 0 bases, and 1 base stayed unmatched. The CDR3 loop is CASSDRGDQETQYF. The CDR3, as DNA: TGTGCCAGTAGTGACAGGGGGGACCAAGAGACCCAGTACTTC.

J is TRBJ1-5 and V is TRBV18, with D possibly being TRBD1 (5 bases). V lost 2 bases to trimming and J lost 4 bases, with 12 bases between them. CDR1 KGHSH and CDR2 LQKENI come from the germline V gene. The CDR3 has 15 amino acids. CDR3 amino acids: CASSPNRAGNQPQHF. The CDR3 coding sequence is TGTGCCAGCTCACCAAACCGGGCAGGGAATCAGCCCCAGCATTTT. Looking up the rest from reference TRBV18 and TRBJ1-5 gives the full variable domain: NAGVMQNPRHLVRRRGQEARLRCSPMKGHSHVYWYRQLPEEGLKFMVYLQKENIIDESGMPKERFSAEFPKEGPSILRIQQVVRGDSAAYFCASSPNRAGNQPQHFGDGTRLSIL.

This clone was detected a few times. This chain uses TRBV4-3 with TRBJ2-7; 8 bases fit TRBD1. The CDR3 runs 14 residues. Germline trimming cut 4 bases from V and 3 bases from J; bases unmatched to any gene: 5. Germline V gene lookup returns CDR1 LGHNA and CDR2 YSLEER. The CDR3 DNA sequence: TGCGCCAGCAGCCCCGGACAGGGTATCTACGAGCAGTACTTC. The encoded protein is CASSPGQGIYEQYF.